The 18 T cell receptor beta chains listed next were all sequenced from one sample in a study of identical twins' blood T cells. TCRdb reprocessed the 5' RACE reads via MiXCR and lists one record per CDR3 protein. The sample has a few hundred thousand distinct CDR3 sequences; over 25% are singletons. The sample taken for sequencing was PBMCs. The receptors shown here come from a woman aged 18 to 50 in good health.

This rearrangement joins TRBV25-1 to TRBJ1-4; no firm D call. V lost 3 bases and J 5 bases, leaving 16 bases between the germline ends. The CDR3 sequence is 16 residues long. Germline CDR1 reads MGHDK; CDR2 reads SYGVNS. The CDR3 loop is CASSDPQVGWNEKLFF. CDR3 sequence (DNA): TGTGCCAGCAGTGACCCCCAGGTTGGGTGGAATGAAAAACTGTTTTTT.

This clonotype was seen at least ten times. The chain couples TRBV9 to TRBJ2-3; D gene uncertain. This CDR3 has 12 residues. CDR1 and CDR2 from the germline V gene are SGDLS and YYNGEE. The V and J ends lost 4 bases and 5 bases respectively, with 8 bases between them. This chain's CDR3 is CASSSPRDTQYF. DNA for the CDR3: TGTGCCAGCAGCTCTCCGAGAGATACGCAGTATTTT.

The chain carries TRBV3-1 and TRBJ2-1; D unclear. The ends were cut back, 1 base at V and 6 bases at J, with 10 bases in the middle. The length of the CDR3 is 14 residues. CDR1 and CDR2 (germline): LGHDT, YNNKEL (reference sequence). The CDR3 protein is CASSQVMLLNEQFF. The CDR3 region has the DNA TGTGCCAGCAGCCAAGTGATGCTTCTCAATGAGCAGTTCTTC.

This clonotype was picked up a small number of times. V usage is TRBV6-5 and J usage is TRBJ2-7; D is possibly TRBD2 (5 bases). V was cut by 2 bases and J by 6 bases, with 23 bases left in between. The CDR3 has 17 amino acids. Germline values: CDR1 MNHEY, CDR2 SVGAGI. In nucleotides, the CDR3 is TGTGCCAGCAGTTACGTGGTTGCTAGCTCGTATTCTCTCGAGCAGTACTTC. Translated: CASSYVVASSYSLEQYF.

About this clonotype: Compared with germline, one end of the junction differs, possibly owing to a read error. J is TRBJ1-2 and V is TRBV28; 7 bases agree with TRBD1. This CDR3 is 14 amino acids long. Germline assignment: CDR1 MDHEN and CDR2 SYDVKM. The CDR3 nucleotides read TGTGCCAGCAGAACGACAGGGCACAGTTATGTCTACACCTTC. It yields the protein CASRTTGHSYVYTF.

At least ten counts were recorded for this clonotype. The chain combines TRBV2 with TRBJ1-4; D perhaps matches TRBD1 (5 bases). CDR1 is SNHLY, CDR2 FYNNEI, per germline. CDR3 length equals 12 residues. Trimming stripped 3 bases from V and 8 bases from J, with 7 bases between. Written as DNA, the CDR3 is TGTGCCAGCAGTGAGGGGCTAGAAAAACTGTTTTTT. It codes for CASSEGLEKLFF.

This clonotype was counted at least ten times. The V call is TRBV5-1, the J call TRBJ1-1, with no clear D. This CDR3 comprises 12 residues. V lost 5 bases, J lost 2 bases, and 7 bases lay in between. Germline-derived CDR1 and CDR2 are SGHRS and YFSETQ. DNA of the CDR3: TGCGCCAGCAGAAGCGGTAACACTGAAGCTTTCTTT. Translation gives CASRSGNTEAFF.

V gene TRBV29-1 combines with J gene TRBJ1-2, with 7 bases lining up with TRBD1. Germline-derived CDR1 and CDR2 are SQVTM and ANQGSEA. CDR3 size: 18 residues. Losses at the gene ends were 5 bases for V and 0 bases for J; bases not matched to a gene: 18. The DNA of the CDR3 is TGCAGCGTTTCCCTCCGGGGGACAGAGCTTCCGACTAACTATGGCTACACCTTC. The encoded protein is CSVSLRGTELPTNYGYTF. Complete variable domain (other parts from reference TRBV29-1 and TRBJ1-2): SAVISQKPSRDICQRGTSLTIQCQVDSQVTMMFWYRQQPGQSLTLIATANQGSEATYESGFVIDKFPISRPNLTFSTLTVSNMSPEDSSIYLCSVSLRGTELPTNYGYTFGSGTRLTVV.

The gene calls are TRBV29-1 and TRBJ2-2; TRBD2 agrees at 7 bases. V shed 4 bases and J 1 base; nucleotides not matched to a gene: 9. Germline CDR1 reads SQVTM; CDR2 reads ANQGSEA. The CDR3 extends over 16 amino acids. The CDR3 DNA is TGCAGCGTTGTTAGAGCGGGAAGTATGAACACCGGGGAGCTGTTTTTT. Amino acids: CSVVRAGSMNTGELFF.

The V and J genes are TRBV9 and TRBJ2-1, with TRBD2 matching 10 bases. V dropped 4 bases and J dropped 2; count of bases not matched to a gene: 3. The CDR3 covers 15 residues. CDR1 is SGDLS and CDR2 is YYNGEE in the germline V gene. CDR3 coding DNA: TGTGCCAGCAGCTGGGGACTAGCGACCTACAATGAGCAGTTCTTC. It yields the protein CASSWGLATYNEQFF.

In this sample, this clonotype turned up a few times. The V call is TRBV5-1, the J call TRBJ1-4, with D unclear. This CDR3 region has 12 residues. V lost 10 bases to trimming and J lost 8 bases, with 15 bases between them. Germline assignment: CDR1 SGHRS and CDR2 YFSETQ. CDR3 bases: TGCGCCTCAAGGACTGGGGAGGAAAAACTGTTTTTT. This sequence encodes CASRTGEEKLFF.

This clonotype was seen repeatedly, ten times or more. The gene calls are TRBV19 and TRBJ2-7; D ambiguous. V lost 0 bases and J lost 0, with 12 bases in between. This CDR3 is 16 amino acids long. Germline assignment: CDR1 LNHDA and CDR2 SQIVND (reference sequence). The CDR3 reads CASSIDPGGSSYEQYF. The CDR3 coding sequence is TGTGCCAGTAGTATAGATCCGGGCGGCAGCTCCTACGAGCAGTACTTC.

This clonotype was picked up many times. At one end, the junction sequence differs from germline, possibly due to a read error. The CDR3 sequence is CASSLGPNEQFF. CDR3 bases: TGCGCCAGCAGTTTGGGACCCAATGAGCAGTTCTTC. V is TRBV5-1 and J is TRBJ2-1; D possibly uses TRBD1 or TRBD2 (5 bases each). The CDR3 totals 12 residues. CDR1 and CDR2 from the germline V gene are SGHRS and YFSETQ. Looking up the rest from reference TRBV5-1 and TRBJ2-1 gives the full variable domain: KAGVTQTPRYLIKTRGQQVTLSCSPISGHRSVSWYQQTPGQGLQFLFEYFSETQRNKGNFPGRFSGRQFSNSRSEMNVSTLELGDSALYLCASSLGPNEQFFGPGTRLTVL.

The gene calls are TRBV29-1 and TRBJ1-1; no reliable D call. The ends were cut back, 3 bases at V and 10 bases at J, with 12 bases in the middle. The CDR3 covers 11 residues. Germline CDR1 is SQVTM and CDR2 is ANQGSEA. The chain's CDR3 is CSVDLQAAAFF. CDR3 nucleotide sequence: TGCAGCGTTGACCTCCAGGCCGCAGCTTTCTTT.

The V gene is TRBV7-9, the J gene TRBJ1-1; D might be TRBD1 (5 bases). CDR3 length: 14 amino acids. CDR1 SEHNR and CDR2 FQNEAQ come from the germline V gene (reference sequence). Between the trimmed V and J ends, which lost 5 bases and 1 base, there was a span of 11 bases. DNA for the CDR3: TGTGCCAGCAGCACTCAAACAGGGAACACTGAAGCTTTCTTT. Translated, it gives CASSTQTGNTEAFF.

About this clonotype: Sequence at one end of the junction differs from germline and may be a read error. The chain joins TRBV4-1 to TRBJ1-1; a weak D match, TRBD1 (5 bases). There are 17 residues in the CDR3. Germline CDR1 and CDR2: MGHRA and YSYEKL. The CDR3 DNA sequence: TGCGCCAGCAGCCAAGAACCCGAACAGAGACAGAGCACTGAAGCTTCCTTT. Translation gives CASSQEPEQRQSTEASF.

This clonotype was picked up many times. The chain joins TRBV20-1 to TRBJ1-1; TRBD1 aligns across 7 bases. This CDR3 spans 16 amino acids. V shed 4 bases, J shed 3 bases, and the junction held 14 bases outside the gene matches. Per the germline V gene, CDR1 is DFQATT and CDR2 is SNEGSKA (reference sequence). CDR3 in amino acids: CSAKRPDREVDTEAFF. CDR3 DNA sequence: TGCAGTGCTAAACGCCCCGACAGGGAGGTTGACACTGAAGCTTTCTTT.

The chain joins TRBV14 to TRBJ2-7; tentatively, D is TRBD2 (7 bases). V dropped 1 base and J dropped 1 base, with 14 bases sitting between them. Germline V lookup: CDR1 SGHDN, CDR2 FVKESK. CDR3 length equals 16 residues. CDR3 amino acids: CASSQARGGGSYEQYF. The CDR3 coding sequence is TGTGCCAGCAGCCAAGCGAGAGGGGGGGGGTCCTACGAGCAGTACTTC. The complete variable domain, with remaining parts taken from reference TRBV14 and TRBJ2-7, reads EAGVTQFPSHSVIEKGQTVTLRCDPISGHDNLYWYRRVMGKEIKFLLHFVKESKQDESGMPNNRFLAERTGGTYSTLKVQPAELEDSGVYFCASSQARGGGSYEQYFGPGTRLTVT.